This T cell receptor (beta chain) was documented in a study of response to subunit inactivated influenza vaccine. Study-wide points: Authors suggested few new T cells are recruited by each seasonal influenza vaccination.

The germline V gene has CDR1 SQVTM and CDR2 ANQGSEA. Trimming cost V 4 bases and J 5 bases; bases outside gene matches: 7. The CDR3 consists of 14 residues. A single record per CDR3 protein comes from TCRdb applying MiXCR to the RT-PCR reads. The sample has a few hundred thousand distinct CDR3 sequences; about 12% are singletons. This clonotype was seen at least ten times. No antigen is known for it. V and J are TRBV29-1 and TRBJ2-5; 10 nucleotides line up with TRBD2. The sequence was obtained from a man aged 45-60 years who received an inactivated influenza vaccine. The sequences come from non-naive T cells sorted from PBMCs, collected 14 to 15 days before vaccination. The CDR3 coding sequence is TGCAGCGTTGTGTCCCTAGCGGGGGTGGAGACCCAGTACTTC. Its translation: CSVVSLAGVETQYF. The full variable domain, rest sourced from reference TRBV29-1 and TRBJ2-5, is SAVISQKPSRDICQRGTSLTIQCQVDSQVTMMFWYRQQPGQSLTLIATANQGSEATYESGFVIDKFPISRPNLTFSTLTVSNMSPEDSSIYLCSVVSLAGVETQYFGPGTRLLVL.